The present T cell receptor (beta chain) was sequenced within a study of T-cell memory formation after mild COVID-19. The V end was cut by 0 bases, the J end by 0 bases, with 8 bases between. Looked up from germline, CDR1 is MGHRA and CDR2 is YSYEKL. The length of the CDR3 is 15 residues. In TCRdb, the 5' RACE reads were re-called with MiXCR into one record per CDR3 protein. The data hold approximately 440,000 distinct CDR3 sequences, with around 20% observed a single time. Sequencing was done on a sample of PBMCs or a T cell subset sorted from them (not recorded which). The TCR originated in an adult woman who had mild COVID-19 (a few samples of this study predate the infection). Cell type and time point are not known. The chain is built from TRBV4-1 and TRBJ1-1; D not resolved. CDR3 sequence reads: CASSQDEGLNTEAFF. The CDR3 nucleotides read TGCGCCAGCAGCCAAGATGAGGGATTGAACACTGAAGCTTTCTTT.